These 26 T cell receptor beta chains were sequenced from one sample in a study of T cells in Graves' hyperthyroidism and ophthalmopathy. Researchers took RNA transcripts and amplified the TCR beta CDR3 regions from them. Researchers ran a first-round RT-PCR on the TCR CDR3 using the HTBI primer set. MiXCR, applied by TCRdb to the multiplex PCR reads, yields one record per CDR3 protein. This sample has over 700,000 distinct CDR3 sequences, with just over 35% found just once. The sequencing input was blood. The source of these receptors is a woman aged 40 to 50 with Graves' hyperthyroidism.

This clonotype was observed many times. This sequence joins TRBV12-3 or TRBV12-4 and TRBJ1-4, with unresolved D. The CDR3 runs 11 residues. V was trimmed by 6 bases and J by 5 bases, leaving 4 bases between them. The CDR3 DNA is TGTGCCAGCAGGAAAAATGAAAAACTGTTTTTT. Translated, it gives CASRKNEKLFF.

This clonotype has ten or more counts. The V call is TRBV4-1, the J call TRBJ2-2; D remains ambiguous. Trimming shortened V by 4 bases and J by 4 bases, and 7 bases separated the two germline ends. Per germline, CDR1 MGHRA and CDR2 YSYEKL. The CDR3 has 13 residues. In DNA, the CDR3 is TGCGCCAGCAGCCTCTACCCCACCGGGGAGCTGTTTTTT. Amino acid sequence: CASSLYPTGELFF.

This clonotype was observed a few times. CDR3 coding DNA: TGTGCCAGCAGTTACCGGGAAAGTGCCACTGAAGCTTTCTTT. The encoded protein is CASSYRESATEAFF. The chain carries TRBV6-2 or TRBV6-3 and TRBJ1-1; no definite D call. The CDR3 runs to 14 residues. Per germline, CDR1 MNHEY and CDR2 SVGEGT. The ends were cut back, 2 bases at V and 4 bases at J, with 11 bases in the middle.

Many counts were recorded for this clonotype. The chain employs TRBV7-2 and TRBJ2-7; 11 bases fit TRBD2. Germline assignment: CDR1 SGHTA and CDR2 FQGNSA. The CDR3 contains 15 residues. J was trimmed by 2 bases and V by 3 bases; bases with no gene match: 3. The CDR3 nucleotides read TGTGCCAGCAGCTTCGGGACTAGCGGAACCTACGAGCAGTACTTC. It is translated as CASSFGTSGTYEQYF. Combining the CDR3 with reference TRBV7-2 and TRBJ2-7 gives the whole variable domain GAGVSQSPSNKVTEKGKDVELRCDPISGHTALYWYRQSLGQGLEFLIYFQGNSAPDKSGLPSDRFSAERTGGSVSTLTIQRTQQEDSAVYLCASSFGTSGTYEQYFGPGTRLTVT.

The chain is built from TRBV10-3 and TRBJ1-2, with TRBD1 identical over 9 bases. Germline-derived CDR1 and CDR2 are ENHRY and SYGVKD. V gave up 10 bases and J gave up 2 bases; unmatched junction bases: 11. The CDR3 length is 15 residues. CDR3 region: CASNPTGQGNYGYTF. The CDR3 region has the DNA TGTGCCAGCAACCCTACGGGACAGGGAAACTATGGCTACACCTTC.

This clonotype was counted a few times. This sequence joins TRBV10-3 and TRBJ2-3; D gene unclear. The CDR3 sequence is 12 residues long. CDR1 and CDR2 (germline): ENHRY, SYGVKD. Trimming took off 6 bases at V and 0 bases at J, with 4 bases between the two ends. CDR3: CAIRSSTDTQYF. The CDR3 DNA sequence: TGTGCCATCAGGAGTAGCACAGATACGCAGTATTTT.

In its sample, this clonotype was seen many times. CDR3 sequence: CASSLPFTGSGANVLTF. The CDR3 DNA is TGTGCCAGCAGCTTACCATTTACCGGCTCTGGGGCCAACGTCCTGACTTTC. The chain joins TRBV13 to TRBJ2-6, with unresolved D. CDR1 PRHDT and CDR2 FYEKMQ come from the germline V gene (reference sequence). V was cut by 2 bases and J by 0 bases, with 11 bases left in between. The CDR3 is made up of 17 amino acids.

This chain joins TRBV20-1 and TRBJ2-5; D remains unclear. CDR3 length: 11 residues. V was cut by 8 bases and J by 5 bases, with 12 bases left in between. CDR1 is DFQATT and CDR2 is SNEGSKA in the germline V gene (reference sequence). This CDR3 reads CSTPEPETQYF. CDR3 bases: TGCAGTACTCCGGAGCCGGAGACCCAGTACTTC.

This clonotype has more than one count but fewer than ten. J is TRBJ2-5 and V is TRBV12-3 or TRBV12-4, with 10 bases aligning to TRBD2. J lost 4 bases, V lost 6 bases, and 8 bases had no gene match. The CDR3 length is 15 residues. Here the CDR3 reads CASSQGAGGAETQYF. The CDR3 nucleotides are TGTGCCAGCAGCCAAGGAGCGGGGGGGGCAGAGACCCAGTACTTC.

This chain uses TRBV5-5 with TRBJ1-1; D call uncertain. The CDR3 has 16 amino acids. CDR1 SGHKS and CDR2 YYEKEE come from the germline V gene (reference sequence). V lost 3 bases, J lost 0 bases, and 15 bases lay in between. The CDR3 spells CASSSIPRSMNTEAFF. CDR3 nucleotide sequence: TGTGCCAGCAGCTCAATTCCCCGGTCTATGAACACTGAAGCTTTCTTT.

The J gene is TRBJ2-5, the V gene TRBV7-9; the D gene is possibly TRBD1 (6 bases). Per germline, CDR1 SEHNR and CDR2 FQNEAQ (reference sequence). The CDR3 spans 18 residues. V lost 4 bases, J lost 1 base, and 22 bases lay in between. The CDR3 reads CASSSKKHDRLLQETQYF. The CDR3 DNA sequence: TGTGCCAGCAGCTCCAAGAAGCACGACAGGCTCCTCCAAGAGACCCAGTACTTC.

This clonotype showed up many times. J is TRBJ1-5 and V is TRBV5-5, with D maybe TRBD1 (5 bases). Per germline, CDR1 SGHKS and CDR2 YYEKEE (reference sequence). This CDR3 is built from 15 residues. With 1 base removed from V and 6 bases from J, the gap between germline ends came to 14 bases. CDR3 coding DNA: TGTGCCAGCAGCTTGTATGGCAGGGAATTTCAGCCCCAGCATTTT. It yields the protein CASSLYGREFQPQHF.

As regards this clonotype: A much larger clone is a single base away; this may be a read error. The V and J genes are TRBV2 and TRBJ1-1; D not resolved. There are 13 residues in the CDR3. Germline CDR1 and CDR2: SNHLY and FYNNEI. With 1 base removed from V and 8 bases from J, the gap between germline ends came to 11 bases. The CDR3 here is CASSEVPYVEAFF. In DNA form, the CDR3 reads TGTGCCAGCAGTGAAGTACCTTATGTAGAAGCTTTCTTT.

CDR3 coding DNA: TGTGCCAGTGGTGTAGACAACCCGAAGGGGAAGACCCAGTACTTC. This sequence encodes CASGVDNPKGKTQYF. The chain carries TRBV19 and TRBJ2-5, with a possible D match to TRBD1 (5 bases). The CDR3 consists of 15 residues. CDR1 and CDR2 from the germline V gene are LNHDA and SQIVND (reference sequence). Trimming shortened V by 8 bases and J by 6 bases, and 22 bases separated the two germline ends.

About this clonotype: This may be a read error: a much more frequent sequence differs by one nucleotide. The chain combines TRBV2 with TRBJ2-2, with D perhaps TRBD1 or TRBD2 (5 bases each). The germline V gene encodes CDR1 SNHLY and CDR2 FYNNEI. The CDR3 runs 15 residues. CDR3 in amino acids: CASSEALRGTGELSF. In DNA form, the CDR3 reads TGTGCCAGCAGTGAAGCGCTTCGGGGCACCGGGGAGCTGTCTTTT. Combining the CDR3 with reference TRBV2 and TRBJ2-2 gives the whole variable domain EPEVTQTPSHQVTQMGQEVILRCVPISNHLYFYWYRQILGQKVEFLVSFYNNEISEKSEIFDDQFSVERPDGSNFTLKIRSTKLEDSAMYFCASSEALRGTGELSFGEGSRLTVL.

The chain joins TRBV2 to TRBJ1-2, with D perhaps TRBD1 (5 bases). Germline lookup yields CDR1 SNHLY and CDR2 FYNNEI. This CDR3 comprises 14 residues. Between the trimmed V and J ends, which lost 6 bases and 6 bases, there was a span of 17 bases. CDR3 sequence reads: CASRGRGSTDGYTF. The CDR3 coding sequence is TGTGCCAGCAGGGGGAGGGGAAGCACAGATGGCTACACCTTC. The full variable domain, its missing parts supplied by reference TRBV2 and TRBJ1-2, is EPEVTQTPSHQVTQMGQEVILRCVPISNHLYFYWYRQILGQKVEFLVSFYNNEISEKSEIFDDQFSVERPDGSNFTLKIRSTKLEDSAMYFCASRGRGSTDGYTFGSGTRLTVV.

With respect to this clonotype: This may arise from a read error, as a much more abundant clone is one base away. The rearrangement links TRBV5-5 to TRBJ1-2; 7 bases fit TRBD1. CDR1 and CDR2 (germline): SGHKS, YYEKEE (reference sequence). This CDR3 region has 15 residues. J was trimmed by 3 bases and V by 4 bases; bases with no gene match: 9. CDR3: CASSLDREVDYGYTF. In nucleotides, the CDR3 is TGTGCCAGCAGCCTCGACAGGGAGGTGGACTATGGCTACACCTTC.

This clonotype has a handful of counts. This rearrangement joins TRBV7-2 to TRBJ1-2, with 8 bases lining up with TRBD1. The J segment lost 3 bases and the V segment lost 5 bases, leaving 8 bases of the junction unmatched. This CDR3 has 15 residues. The V gene's germline CDR1 is SGHTA and CDR2 FQGNSA. Here the CDR3 DNA reads TGTGCCAGCAGCCTACTCAGGGGGCGCGACTATGGCTACACCTTC. It specifies CASSLLRGRDYGYTF.

V is TRBV25-1 and J is TRBJ1-2; tentatively, D is TRBD1 (5 bases). V was shortened by 7 bases and J by 5 bases, with 29 bases between the two germline ends. The CDR3 totals 18 residues. The V gene's germline CDR1 is MGHDK and CDR2 SYGVNS. The CDR3 sequence: CASTPSRSPRGRRYGYTF. CDR3 DNA sequence: TGTGCCAGCACCCCTTCCAGATCCCCCCGGGGCCGGAGGTATGGCTACACCTTC.

The chain uses TRBV20-1 and TRBJ1-1, with D unresolved. Germline values: CDR1 DFQATT, CDR2 SNEGSKA (reference sequence). V lost 7 bases and J lost 1, with 16 bases in between. The CDR3 has 14 residues. The CDR3 DNA reads TGCAGTGTCAGACCTACTTCTACGAACACTGAAGCTTTCTTT. This sequence encodes CSVRPTSTNTEAFF.

The chain combines TRBV20-1 with TRBJ1-3, with D unresolved. The V and J ends lost 7 bases and 3 bases respectively, with 7 bases between them. This CDR3 contains 11 residues. Germline CDR1 DFQATT, CDR2 SNEGSKA (reference sequence). CDR3: CSGSFGNTIYF. The CDR3 DNA is TGCAGTGGGAGCTTTGGAAACACCATATATTTT.

The chain recombines TRBV6-5 with TRBJ2-5, with D perhaps being TRBD1 or TRBD2 (5 bases each). CDR1 is MNHEY and CDR2 is SVGAGI in the germline V gene. V gave up 3 bases and J gave up 2 bases, with 22 bases separating them. The CDR3 consists of 18 residues. In nucleotides, the CDR3 is TGTGCCAGCAGTTATCGCGAATTGACGACTTGGGGGCAAGAGACCCAGTACTTC. Protein product: CASSYRELTTWGQETQYF.

This clonotype was found a few times. One end of the junction does not line up with germline, which may come from a read error. The V call is TRBV10-3, the J call TRBJ2-2; possible D gene TRBD1, 6 bases. The CDR3 length is 16 residues. Germline CDR1 reads ENHRY; CDR2 reads SYGVKD. The CDR3: CASSYSPGHLSGELFF. The CDR3 coding sequence is TGTGCCAGCAGTTACTCGCCGGGACATCTTTCTGGGGAGCTGTTTTTT.

This clonotype was observed at least ten times. This rearrangement joins TRBV4-1 to TRBJ1-1; no definite D call. V was shortened by 4 bases and J by 4 bases, with 13 bases between the two germline ends. The germline gives CDR1 MGHRA, CDR2 YSYEKL. CDR3 size: 14 residues. CDR3 loop: CASSLDPRSTEAFF. The DNA for the CDR3 is TGCGCCAGCAGCCTGGATCCCAGGAGCACTGAAGCTTTCTTT.

This clonotype turned up a few times. The rearrangement joins TRBV19 to TRBJ1-2, with 9 bases matching TRBD1. Trimming at V came to 3 bases and at J to 8 bases, leaving 7 bases not matched to a gene. This CDR3 comprises 14 residues. Per the germline V gene, CDR1 is LNHDA and CDR2 is SQIVND (reference sequence). The chain's CDR3 is CASSIRGQGFGYTF. CDR3 coding DNA: TGTGCCAGTAGTATTCGAGGACAGGGGTTCGGCTACACCTTC.

There are a few counts of this clonotype. V gene TRBV7-9 combines with J gene TRBJ1-1; the D gene is possibly TRBD1 (5 bases). Germline V gene sequence: CDR1 SEHNR, CDR2 FQNEAQ (reference sequence). The V gene lost 2 bases and the J gene lost 4 bases, with 11 bases spanning the gap. The CDR3 spans 14 residues. CDR3 coding DNA: TGTGCCAGCAGCTTATATGCAGGGAGCACTGAAGCTTTCTTT. Translating it yields CASSLYAGSTEAFF.